This TCR beta chain was captured in a study of beta chain features in type 1 diabetes. Findings and caveats of the study: Moderately but significantly shorter TCRB CDR3s were found in Type 1 diabetes patients in all four CD4+ subsets.

This clone was picked up a small number of times. What it binds is not known. Sequencing targeted expressed TCRB transcripts, as all isolated RNA had been reverse transcribed. The data were produced by immunoSEQ multiplex PCR, yet TCRdb's version contains in-frame clones alone and is incomplete. The sample yields fewer than 110,000 clones, 28% seen once. Trimming shortened V by 4 bases and J by 4 bases, and 10 bases separated the two germline ends. Germline values: CDR1 SQVTM, CDR2 ANQGSEA. The CDR3 is 13 residues long. A heparinised blood draw that averaged about 100 mL was obtained once from each donor. CD45RO/CCR7/CD25/CD127/CD95/CD27 staining was used to isolate CD4+ naive, central memory, regulatory and stem cell-like memory cells by sorting. Each sorted fraction was over 95% pure.

The specimen sequenced was central memory CD4+ T cells from blood. The chain recombines TRBV29-1 with TRBJ1-4; no definite D call. The receptor comes from a woman between 18 and 29 years old with type 1 diabetes. The CDR3, as DNA: TGCAGCGTTGTTGGCACCTTTAATGAAAAACTGTTTTTT. This encodes CSVVGTFNEKLFF.